This TCR beta chain was obtained from a study of blood T cell repertoires in COVID-19. In the study overall: Whether acute or convalescent, the COVID-19 samples came from the United States, Italy and Spain.

As originally analysed: Reference gene primer amplification gave nucleated cell count estimates. TCRdb's copy holds only in-frame clones and misses some; the assay was immunoSEQ multiplex PCR. V and J calls and clone size are given by that table; D and trimming were obtained from the DNA. The top ten hold 3.6% of the sample, which has a few hundred thousand clones, about 88% seen once. The CDR3 consists of 16 residues. Germline values: CDR1 LGHDT, CDR2 YNNKEL (reference sequence). V lost 0 bases and J lost 3; bases outside the gene matches: 5. Sequenced input: peripheral blood. The V and J genes are TRBV3-1 (or the pseudogene TRBV3-2) and TRBJ2-3, with 8 bases aligning to TRBD1. This receptor was obtained from a man younger than 35 with active or convalescent COVID-19. CDR3 bases: TGTGCCAGCAGCCAAGATCGAGGACAGGGTACAGATACGCAGTATTTT. Its protein product is CASSQDRGQGTDTQYF.